This T cell receptor beta chain came from a study of CD8+ T cells in alopecia areata. In each case, RNA was isolated and then reverse transcribed into cDNA as the sequencing template. Measured with immunoSEQ multiplex PCR; TCRdb has only the in-frame clones, and not every one. The table includes about 190,000 clones, around 66% detected once. As to treatment: oral pan-JAK inhibitor, 5-10 mg twice daily. The material was CD4+ T cells sorted from blood, obtained at week 4, from a patient treated with tofacitinib. This receptor was obtained from a human donor with alopecia areata.

CDR3 residues: CASRESSGGAYNEQFF. CDR3 nucleotides: TGTGCCAGCAGGGAATCTAGCGGGGGGGCTTACAATGAGCAGTTCTTC. V and J are TRBV27 and TRBJ2-1, with 12 nucleotides matching TRBD2. The CDR3 spans 16 residues. Germline V gives CDR1 MNHEY, CDR2 SMNVEV (reference sequence). V lost 6 bases, J lost 4 bases, and 7 bases stayed unmatched.